This T cell receptor (beta chain) is from a study of blood T cell repertoires in COVID-19. Whole-study context: Spain, Italy and the United States supplied samples that represented acute and convalescent COVID-19.

Original methodology: The authors estimated nucleated cell counts from reference gene primer amplification. TCRdb's table, derived via immunoSEQ multiplex PCR, lists solely in-frame clones and lacks some. That table is the source of V, J and clone size, and D and trimming were worked out from the DNA. The sample lists roughly 200,000 clones; approximately 83% were seen once. The V end lost 6 bases, the J end lost 4 bases, and 7 bases lay between the germline ends. The CDR3 sequence is 12 residues long. Germline V gene lookup returns CDR1 MNHNY and CDR2 SVGAGI (reference sequence). The V and J genes are TRBV6-6 and TRBJ1-3; D unresolved. This clonotype was obtained from a man in his fifties or sixties with active or convalescent COVID-19. Sequencing input: peripheral blood. The CDR3, as DNA: TGTGCCAGCAGCCTAGAAGGAAACACCATATATTTT. Amino acids: CASSLEGNTIYF.